This T cell receptor (beta chain) was identified in a study of T cell responses to AZD1222 COVID-19 vaccine. Findings of the study overall: Clonal diversity may have been underestimated, and the donors were mostly white British, with more females than males. Spike-specific TCR depth and breadth grew after two AZD1222 doses.

In the case of this clone: What it binds is unknown.

The data were produced by immunoSEQ multiplex PCR, yet TCRdb's version contains in-frame clones alone and is incomplete. The data hold about 180,000 clones, with about 89% observed a single time. The input for sequencing was peripheral blood, taken on day 0 of AZD1222 vaccination. The receptor was isolated from an adult in good health.

CDR3 loop: CASSLGSRDTEAFF. The CDR3 region has the DNA TGCGCCAGCAGCTTGGGGAGTAGGGACACTGAAGCTTTCTTT. This chain links TRBV5-1 with TRBJ1-1; D is undetermined. CDR3 length equals 14 residues. Germline CDR1 reads SGHRS; CDR2 reads YFSETQ. V lost 0 bases, J lost 3 bases, and 9 bases lay in between. Complete variable domain (other parts from reference TRBV5-1 and TRBJ1-1): KAGVTQTPRYLIKTRGQQVTLSCSPISGHRSVSWYQQTPGQGLQFLFEYFSETQRNKGNFPGRFSGRQFSNSRSEMNVSTLELGDSALYLCASSLGSRDTEAFFGQGTRLTVV.